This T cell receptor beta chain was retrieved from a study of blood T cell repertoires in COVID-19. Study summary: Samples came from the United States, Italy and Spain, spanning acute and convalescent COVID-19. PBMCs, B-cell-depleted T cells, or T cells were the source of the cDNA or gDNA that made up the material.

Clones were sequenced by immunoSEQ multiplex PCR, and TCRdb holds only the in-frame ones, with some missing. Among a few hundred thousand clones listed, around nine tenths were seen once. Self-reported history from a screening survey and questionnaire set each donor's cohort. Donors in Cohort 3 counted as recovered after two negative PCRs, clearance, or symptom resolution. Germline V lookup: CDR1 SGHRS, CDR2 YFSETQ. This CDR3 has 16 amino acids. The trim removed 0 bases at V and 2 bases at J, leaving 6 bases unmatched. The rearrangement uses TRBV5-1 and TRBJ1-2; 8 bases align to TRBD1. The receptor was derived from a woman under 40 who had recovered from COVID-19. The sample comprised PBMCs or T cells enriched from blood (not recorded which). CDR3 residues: CASSLGLQGANYGYTF. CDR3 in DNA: TGCGCCAGCAGCTTGGGTCTCCAGGGGGCCAACTATGGCTACACCTTC.